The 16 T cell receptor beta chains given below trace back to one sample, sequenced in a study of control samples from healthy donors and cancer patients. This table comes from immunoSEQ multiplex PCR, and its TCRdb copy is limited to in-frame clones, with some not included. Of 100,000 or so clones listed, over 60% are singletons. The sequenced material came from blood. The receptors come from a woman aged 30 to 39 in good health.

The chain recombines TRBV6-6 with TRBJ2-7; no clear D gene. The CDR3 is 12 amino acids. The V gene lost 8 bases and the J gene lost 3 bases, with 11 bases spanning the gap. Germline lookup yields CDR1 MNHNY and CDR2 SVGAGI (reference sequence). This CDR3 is CASGKGSYEQYF. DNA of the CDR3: TGTGCCAGCGGAAAGGGAAGCTACGAGCAGTACTTC.

The CDR3 loop reads CAISETRGNTEAFF. In DNA form, the CDR3 reads TGTGCCATCAGTGAAACCAGGGGGAACACTGAAGCTTTCTTT. J is TRBJ1-1 and V is TRBV10-3; D is perhaps TRBD1 (6 bases). This CDR3 spans 14 amino acids. Germline V CDR1 and CDR2: ENHRY, SYGVKD. V lost 3 bases and J 1 base, leaving 9 bases between the germline ends.

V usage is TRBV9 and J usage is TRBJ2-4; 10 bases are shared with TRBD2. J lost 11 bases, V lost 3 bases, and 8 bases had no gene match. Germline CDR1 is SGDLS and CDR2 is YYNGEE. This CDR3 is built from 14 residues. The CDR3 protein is CASSGSGGDGVQYF. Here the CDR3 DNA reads TGTGCCAGCAGCGGGAGCGGGGGGGATGGAGTTCAGTACTTC.

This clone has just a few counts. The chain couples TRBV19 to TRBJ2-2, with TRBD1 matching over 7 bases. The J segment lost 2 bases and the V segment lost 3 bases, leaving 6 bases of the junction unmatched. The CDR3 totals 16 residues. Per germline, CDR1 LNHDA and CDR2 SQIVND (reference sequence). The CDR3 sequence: CASSIPGQINTGELFF. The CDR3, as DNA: TGTGCCAGTAGTATCCCGGGACAGATAAACACCGGGGAGCTGTTTTTT.

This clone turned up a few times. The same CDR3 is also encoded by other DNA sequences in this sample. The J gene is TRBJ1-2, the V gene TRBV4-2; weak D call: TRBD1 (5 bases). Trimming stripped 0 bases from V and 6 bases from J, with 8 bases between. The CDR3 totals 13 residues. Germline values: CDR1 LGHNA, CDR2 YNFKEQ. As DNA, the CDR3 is TGTGCCAGCAGCCAAGATTCGGGGGATGGCTACACCTTC. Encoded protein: CASSQDSGDGYTF.

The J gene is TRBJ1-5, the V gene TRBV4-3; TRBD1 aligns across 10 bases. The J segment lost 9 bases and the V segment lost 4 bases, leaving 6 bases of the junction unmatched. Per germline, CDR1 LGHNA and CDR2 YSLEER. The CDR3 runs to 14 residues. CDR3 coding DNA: TGCGCCAGCAGCCTTTGGGACAGGGGTCTGCCCCAGCATTTT. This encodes CASSLWDRGLPQHF.

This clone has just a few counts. CDR3 residues: CASTRGGSTEAFF. As DNA, the CDR3 is TGTGCCTCTACCCGGGGGGGTAGCACTGAAGCTTTCTTT. V is TRBV30 and J is TRBJ1-1; maybe TRBD1 (5 bases). CDR3 size: 13 residues. Germline V lookup: CDR1 GTSNPN, CDR2 SVGIG (reference sequence). V lost 7 bases to trimming and J lost 4 bases, with 16 bases between them.

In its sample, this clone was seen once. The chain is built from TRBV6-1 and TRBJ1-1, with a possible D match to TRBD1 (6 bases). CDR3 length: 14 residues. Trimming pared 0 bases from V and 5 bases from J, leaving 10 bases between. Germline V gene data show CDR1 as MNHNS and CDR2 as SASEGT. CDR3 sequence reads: CASSEAGGRTEAFF. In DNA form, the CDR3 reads TGTGCCAGCAGTGAAGCGGGGGGCCGAACTGAAGCTTTCTTT.

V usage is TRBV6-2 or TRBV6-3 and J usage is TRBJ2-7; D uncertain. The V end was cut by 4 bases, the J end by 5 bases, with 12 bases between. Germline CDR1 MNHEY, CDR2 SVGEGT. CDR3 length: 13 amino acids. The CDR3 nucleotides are TGTGCCAGCAGTTCCCAGACCCCTGACGAGCAGTACTTC. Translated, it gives CASSSQTPDEQYF.

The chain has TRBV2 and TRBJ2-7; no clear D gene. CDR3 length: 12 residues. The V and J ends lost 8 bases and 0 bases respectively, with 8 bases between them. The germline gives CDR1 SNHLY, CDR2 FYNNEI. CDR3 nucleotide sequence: TGTGCCAGCCGAGTTGGCTCCTACGAGCAGTACTTC. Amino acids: CASRVGSYEQYF.

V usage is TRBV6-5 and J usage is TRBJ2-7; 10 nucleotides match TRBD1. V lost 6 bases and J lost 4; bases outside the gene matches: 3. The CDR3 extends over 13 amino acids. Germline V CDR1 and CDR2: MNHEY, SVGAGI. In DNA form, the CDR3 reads TGTGCCAGCAGATCGGGACAGGGGTACGAGCAGTACTTC. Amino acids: CASRSGQGYEQYF.

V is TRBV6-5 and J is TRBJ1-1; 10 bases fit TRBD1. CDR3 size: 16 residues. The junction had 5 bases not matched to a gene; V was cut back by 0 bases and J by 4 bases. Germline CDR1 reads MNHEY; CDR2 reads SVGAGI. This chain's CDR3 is CASSYSKDRGFTEAFF. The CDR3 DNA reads TGTGCCAGCAGTTACTCGAAGGACAGGGGGTTCACTGAAGCTTTCTTT.

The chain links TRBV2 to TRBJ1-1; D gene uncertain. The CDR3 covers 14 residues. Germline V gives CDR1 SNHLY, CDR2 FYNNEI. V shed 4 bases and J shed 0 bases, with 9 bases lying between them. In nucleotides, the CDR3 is TGTGCCAGCAGTGGCCGCCCGATGAACACTGAAGCTTTCTTT. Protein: CASSGRPMNTEAFF.

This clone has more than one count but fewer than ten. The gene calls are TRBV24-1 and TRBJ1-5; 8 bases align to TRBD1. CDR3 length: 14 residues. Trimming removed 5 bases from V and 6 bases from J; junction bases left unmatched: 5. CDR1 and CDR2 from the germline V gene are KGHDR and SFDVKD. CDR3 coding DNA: TGTGCCACCAGTGCAGGGGGCGCAGGTCAGCCCCAGCATTTT. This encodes CATSAGGAGQPQHF.

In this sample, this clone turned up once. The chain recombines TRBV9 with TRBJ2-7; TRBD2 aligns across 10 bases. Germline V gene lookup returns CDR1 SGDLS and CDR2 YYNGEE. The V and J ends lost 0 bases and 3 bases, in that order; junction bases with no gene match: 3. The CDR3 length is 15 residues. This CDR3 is CASSVGPSGGYEQYF. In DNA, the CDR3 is TGTGCCAGCAGCGTAGGGCCTAGCGGGGGCTACGAGCAGTACTTC. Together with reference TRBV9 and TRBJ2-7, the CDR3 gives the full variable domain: DSGVTQTPKHLITATGQRVTLRCSPRSGDLSVYWYQQSLDQGLQFLIQYYNGEERAKGNILERFSAQQFPDLHSELNLSSLELGDSALYFCASSVGPSGGYEQYFGPGTRLTVT.

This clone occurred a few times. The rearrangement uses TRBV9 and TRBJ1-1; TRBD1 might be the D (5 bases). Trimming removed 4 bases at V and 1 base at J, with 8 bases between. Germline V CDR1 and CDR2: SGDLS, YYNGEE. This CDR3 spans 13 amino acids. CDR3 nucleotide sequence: TGTGCCAGCAGCCCCGGGGGGAACACTGAAGCTTTCTTT. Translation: CASSPGGNTEAFF.